This T cell receptor (beta chain) came from a study of T cell clones after liver transplantation. There are 11 residues in the CDR3. V lost 4 bases and J 6 bases, leaving 8 bases between the germline ends. CDR1 SGHRS and CDR2 YFSETQ come from the germline V gene. The assay was immunoSEQ multiplex PCR, and TCRdb's table has in-frame clones only and misses some. This table has fewer than 65,000 clones, around 85% appearing once. Sequenced material: CD8+ T cells from blood, taken 12 months after liver transplant. The chain links TRBV5-1 to TRBJ2-7; D is unclear. The sequence came from a human patient who received a liver transplant. The graft donor may have contributed some T cells. CDR3: CASSHGREQYF. The CDR3 region has the DNA TGCGCCAGCAGCCACGGACGCGAGCAGTACTTC.